This T cell receptor beta chain was captured in a study of beta chain features in type 1 diabetes. Study background: Researchers looked at 107,917,701 sorted cells across all samples. Broader study findings: In every one of the four CD4+ subsets, TCRB CDR3s were moderately but significantly shorter in Type 1 diabetes patients.

This clone occurred a few times. No antigen is known for it. Sequenced material consisted of expressed TCRB transcripts (all of the isolated RNA was reverse transcribed). TCRdb keeps only in-frame clones here, not all; method: immunoSEQ multiplex PCR. The repertoire holds about 620,000 clones, with around 16% as singletons. CDR1 is MNHEY and CDR2 is SVGAGI in the germline V gene. This CDR3 contains 13 residues. The V segment lost 8 bases and the J segment 4 bases; nucleotides outside the gene matches: 5. V and J are TRBV6-5 and TRBJ1-5; TRBD1 matches at 7 bases. Sequencing used naive CD4+ T cells from blood. The TCR was taken from a man aged 18-30 years in good health. The CDR3 loop reads CASQTGRNQPQHF. The CDR3 DNA reads as TGTGCCAGCCAGACAGGGAGGAATCAGCCCCAGCATTTT.